This T cell receptor beta chain derives from a study of blood T cell repertoires in COVID-19. The protocol was immunoSEQ multiplex PCR, while the TCRdb copy is restricted to in-frame clones and leaves out a portion. In the table there are 81,000 or so clones, roughly 77% of which are singletons. Germline-derived CDR1 and CDR2 are MNHEY and SVGAGI. The ends lost 2 bases at V and 7 bases at J; junction bases unmatched: 10. The CDR3 sequence is 16 residues long. This clone was seen once. The sequenced material came from peripheral blood. This clonotype originated in a human donor in a cohort sampled during active COVID-19. The genes are TRBV6-5 and TRBJ1-2; 10 positions agree with TRBD1. The CDR3 DNA reads as TGTGCCAGCAGTTACGCCCCGGGACAGGGGTACCTTGGCTACACCTTC. Protein product: CASSYAPGQGYLGYTF.